Each of the 32 T cell receptor beta chains below was sequenced from the same sample in a study of blood T cell repertoires in COVID-19. Only in-frame clones appear in the TCRdb table, and some are missing; sequencing was by immunoSEQ multiplex PCR. The table includes more than 150,000 clones, about four fifths detected once. Sequencing was carried out using peripheral blood. The receptors come from a woman older than 75 with COVID-19, enrolled during active disease.

This clone was recorded at least ten times. The genes are TRBV18 and TRBJ2-7, with TRBD2 identical over 7 bases. The CDR3 spans 15 residues. Germline CDR1 and CDR2: KGHSH and LQKENI. The ends lost 1 base at V and 2 bases at J; junction bases unmatched: 5. The CDR3 is CASSPHGGSTYEQYF. CDR3 DNA sequence: TGTGCCAGCTCACCACATGGCGGGAGCACCTACGAGCAGTACTTC. Variable domain in full (rest from reference TRBV18 and TRBJ2-7): NAGVMQNPRHLVRRRGQEARLRCSPMKGHSHVYWYRQLPEEGLKFMVYLQKENIIDESGMPKERFSAEFPKEGPSILRIQQVVRGDSAAYFCASSPHGGSTYEQYFGPGTRLTVT.

The genes are TRBV11-3 and TRBJ2-7; the D gene is possibly TRBD2 (5 bases). Germline lookup yields CDR1 SGHNT and CDR2 YENEEA. V lost 4 bases and J lost 2, with 27 bases in between. The CDR3 sequence is 19 residues long. CDR3 sequence: CASSSRGLFNNPPPYEQYF. The CDR3 DNA is TGTGCCAGCAGCTCTAGAGGGCTCTTCAACAACCCTCCACCCTACGAGCAGTACTTC.

There are a few counts of this clone. The chain recombines TRBV6-2 or TRBV6-3 with TRBJ1-1; D unresolved. Deletions cut 6 bases from V and 0 bases from J, with 17 bases between. Germline values: CDR1 MNHEY, CDR2 SVGEGT. This CDR3 has 16 residues. CDR3 sequence reads: CASSTVDLTLNTEAFF. In DNA, the CDR3 is TGTGCCAGCAGCACCGTGGACTTGACCTTGAACACTGAAGCTTTCTTT.

This chain joins TRBV15 and TRBJ1-1, with D possibly being TRBD1 (6 bases). V lost 6 bases to trimming and J lost 4 bases, with 12 bases between them. The CDR3 is 13 amino acids. Germline assignment: CDR1 LNHNV and CDR2 YYDKDF (reference sequence). Written as DNA, the CDR3 is TGTGCCACCAGACCTACAGGGAGCACTGAAGCTTTCTTT. Translating it yields CATRPTGSTEAFF.

V is TRBV28 and J is TRBJ2-1; the match to TRBD2 covers 13 bases. The length of the CDR3 is 17 residues. CDR1 is MDHEN and CDR2 is SYDVKM in the germline V gene. The V segment lost 5 bases and the J segment 7 bases; nucleotides outside the gene matches: 11. DNA of the CDR3: TGTGCCAGCAGTACACCGGGACTAGCGGGGTTGGTTAATGAGCAGTTCTTC. This encodes CASSTPGLAGLVNEQFF.

The gene calls are TRBV5-4 and TRBJ2-7, with 10 bases matching TRBD2. V shed 4 bases and J 3 bases; nucleotides not matched to a gene: 4. This CDR3 has 14 amino acids. The germline CDR1 and CDR2 sequences are SGHNT and YYREEE (reference sequence). The CDR3 DNA follows: TGTGCCAGCAGCGCCACTAGCGGGAACTACGAGCAGTACTTC. It codes for CASSATSGNYEQYF.

The chain links TRBV5-1 to TRBJ2-3; D is undetermined. The V gene's germline CDR1 is SGHRS and CDR2 YFSETQ. The V end was cut by 1 base, the J end by 0 bases, with 9 bases between. This CDR3 comprises 15 residues. The CDR3 nucleotides read TGCGCCAGCAGCTTGTGGTTGCAGAGCACAGATACGCAGTATTTT. Translating gives CASSLWLQSTDTQYF.

Concerning this clone: A read error may account for a junction end that differs from germline. V usage is TRBV7-7 and J usage is TRBJ2-1; 12 bases fit TRBD2. The CDR3 has 15 residues. CDR1 is SSHAT, CDR2 FNYEAQ, per germline (reference sequence). CDR3 DNA: TGTGCTAGCAGCTCCGGACTAGCGGGAATAAATGAGCAGTTCTTC. Its translation is CASSSGLAGINEQFF. Combining the CDR3 with reference TRBV7-7 and TRBJ2-1 gives the whole variable domain GAGVSQSPRYKVTKRGQDVTLRCDPISSHATLYWYQQALGQGPEFLTYFNYEAQPDKSGLPSDRFSAERPEGSISTLTIQRTEQRDSAMYRCASSSGLAGINEQFFGPGTRLTVL.

The chain employs TRBV10-3 and TRBJ2-3, with a possible D match to TRBD1 (5 bases). Looked up from germline, CDR1 is ENHRY and CDR2 is SYGVKD. This CDR3 is 14 amino acids long. Deletions cut 3 bases from V and 2 bases from J, with 9 bases between. This CDR3 reads CAISDTGFTDTQYF. The DNA of the CDR3 is TGTGCCATCAGTGATACAGGCTTCACAGATACGCAGTATTTT.

This chain joins TRBV19 and TRBJ2-3; tentative D call: TRBD2 (5 bases). The CDR3 sequence is 14 residues long. V shed 6 bases and J shed 0 bases, with 10 bases lying between them. Germline-derived CDR1 and CDR2 are LNHDA and SQIVND (reference sequence). The CDR3 reads CASRRRLSTDTQYF. In DNA, the CDR3 is TGTGCCAGTAGGAGGAGACTAAGCACAGATACGCAGTATTTT.

This clone was picked up a small number of times. The chain recombines TRBV6-4 with TRBJ1-1; 7 bases align to TRBD1. The V gene end was trimmed by 5 bases and the J gene end by 1 base; junction bases not matched to a gene: 7. Looked up from germline, CDR1 is MRHNA and CDR2 is SNTAGT. The CDR3 runs to 15 residues. The DNA for the CDR3 is TGTGCCAGCAGTAGCGGACAGGCAGGGAACACTGAAGCTTTCTTT. Translation gives CASSSGQAGNTEAFF.

This clone was recorded once. This chain links TRBV11-2 with TRBJ2-1, with 10 positions matching TRBD2. Germline CDR1 SGHAT, CDR2 FQNNGV. With V trimmed by 1 base and J by 7 bases, 10 bases remained unmatched. The CDR3 covers 17 residues. The chain's CDR3 is CASSLGVSGRFSNEQFF. The CDR3 nucleotides read TGTGCCAGCAGCTTAGGCGTTAGCGGGAGGTTTAGTAATGAGCAGTTCTTC.

V and J are TRBV4-1 and TRBJ1-4, with 9 bases matching TRBD1. The CDR3 runs 16 residues. CDR1 MGHRA and CDR2 YSYEKL come from the germline V gene. V dropped 8 bases and J dropped 8; count of bases not matched to a gene: 15. CDR3 sequence reads: CASRSTGGNSGEKLFF. In nucleotides, the CDR3 is TGCGCCAGCCGGTCCACAGGGGGCAACTCAGGGGAAAAACTGTTTTTT.

Only a few counts were recorded for this clone. V is TRBV6-1 and J is TRBJ1-2; a weak D match, TRBD1 (5 bases). V was clipped by 1 base and J by 0 bases, with 12 bases between them. This CDR3 spans 16 amino acids. Germline V gives CDR1 MNHNS, CDR2 SASEGT. CDR3 amino acids: CASSEVAGVANYGYTF. CDR3 nucleotides: TGTGCCAGCAGTGAAGTGGCGGGGGTCGCTAACTATGGCTACACCTTC.

The V gene is TRBV2, the J gene TRBJ2-1, with TRBD2 identical over 13 bases. The CDR3 length is 14 residues. The V gene end was trimmed by 7 bases and the J gene end by 8 bases; junction bases not matched to a gene: 5. The germline CDR1 and CDR2 sequences are SNHLY and FYNNEI. The DNA for the CDR3 is TGTGCCAGCAATGGACTAGCGGGAGATGATGAGCAGTTCTTC. Translated: CASNGLAGDDEQFF.

This chain joins TRBV27 and TRBJ2-1, with D perhaps matching TRBD1 (7 bases). V was pared by 10 bases and J by 8 bases, with 27 bases between. The CDR3 totals 16 residues. CDR1 is MNHEY, CDR2 SMNVEV, per germline (reference sequence). As DNA, the CDR3 is TGTGCCATCACTACCAGGGGGAGGATAGGAGTACATGAGCAGTTCTTC. Translating gives CAITTRGRIGVHEQFF.

This chain uses TRBV29-1 with TRBJ1-1; maybe TRBD1 (5 bases). This CDR3 is 13 amino acids long. Trimming removed 7 bases from V and 3 bases from J, with 15 bases in between. Germline V gives CDR1 SQVTM, CDR2 ANQGSEA. The CDR3 here is CSAMADSDTEAFF. The CDR3 DNA sequence: TGCAGCGCCATGGCCGACAGCGACACTGAAGCTTTCTTT.

The V call is TRBV5-1, the J call TRBJ2-5, with TRBD1 as a possible D gene (5 bases). CDR1 and CDR2 from the germline V gene are SGHRS and YFSETQ. The germline V and J ends were trimmed by 2 bases and 5 bases, with 13 bases remaining between them. The CDR3 covers 14 residues. The CDR3 region is CASSFGQGYETQYF. CDR3 DNA sequence: TGCGCCAGCAGCTTCGGGCAGGGCTATGAGACCCAGTACTTC.

The V and J genes are TRBV4-2 and TRBJ1-2; D call uncertain. The CDR3 has 18 residues. CDR1 and CDR2 (germline): LGHNA, YNFKEQ. The V gene lost 0 bases and the J gene lost 4 bases, with 21 bases spanning the gap. CDR3 nucleotides: TGTGCCAGCAGCCAAGATCTTCAGCGGAGGGATGGTCTCTATGGCTACACCTTC. It is translated as CASSQDLQRRDGLYGYTF.

The J gene is TRBJ1-2, the V gene TRBV14, with unresolved D. Per germline, CDR1 SGHDN and CDR2 FVKESK. Trimming shortened V by 0 bases and J by 7 bases, and 9 bases separated the two germline ends. This CDR3 has 13 amino acids. The CDR3 protein is CASSQDLRRGYTF. The CDR3 DNA is TGTGCCAGCAGCCAAGATCTCCGTCGTGGCTACACCTTC.

This chain joins TRBV28 and TRBJ1-1; a possible D gene is TRBD1 (5 bases). Germline CDR1 MDHEN, CDR2 SYDVKM. The CDR3 contains 15 residues. V dropped 6 bases and J dropped 4 bases, with 18 bases sitting between them. The CDR3 sequence: CASRHLLGGGTEAFF. DNA of the CDR3: TGTGCCAGCAGGCACCTCCTTGGGGGGGGCACTGAAGCTTTCTTT.

The rearrangement uses TRBV6-1 and TRBJ1-6; 7 nucleotides match TRBD1. This CDR3 region has 14 residues. CDR1 and CDR2 from the germline V gene are MNHNS and SASEGT. The V gene end was trimmed by 2 bases and the J gene end by 7 bases; junction bases not matched to a gene: 2. The CDR3 DNA reads as TGTGCCAGCAGTGAACAGGGGGAGAATTCACCCCTCCACTTT. Translated: CASSEQGENSPLHF.

This CDR3 reads CASRPNSGATQYF. For the CDR3, the DNA is TGTGCCAGCAGACCCAATAGCGGGGCGACCCAGTACTTC. The V gene is TRBV2, the J gene TRBJ2-5; 8 bases match TRBD2. The CDR3 contains 13 residues. Germline V gives CDR1 SNHLY, CDR2 FYNNEI. V lost 6 bases, J lost 7 bases, and 7 bases stayed unmatched. Based on the CDR3 plus reference TRBV2 and TRBJ2-5, the full variable domain is EPEVTQTPSHQVTQMGQEVILRCVPISNHLYFYWYRQILGQKVEFLVSFYNNEISEKSEIFDDQFSVERPDGSNFTLKIRSTKLEDSAMYFCASRPNSGATQYFGPGTRLLVL.

The chain joins TRBV27 to TRBJ1-2; tentative D call: TRBD1 (6 bases). Germline V gene lookup returns CDR1 MNHEY and CDR2 SMNVEV (reference sequence). V was pared by 0 bases and J by 8 bases, with 10 bases between. The CDR3 is 13 amino acids. CDR3 sequence reads: CASSLSDSRGYTF. As DNA, the CDR3 is TGTGCCAGCAGTTTATCGGACAGTCGCGGCTACACCTTC.

The table lists this clone with a count of one. The chain links TRBV4-1 to TRBJ2-7; 8 positions agree with TRBD2. The CDR3 spans 16 residues. V gave up 3 bases and J gave up 1 base; unmatched junction bases: 8. Germline V gene lookup returns CDR1 MGHRA and CDR2 YSYEKL. DNA of the CDR3: TGCGCCAGCAGCCACCTCCTAGCGGGTCTTTCCTACGAGCAGTACTTC. Encoded protein: CASSHLLAGLSYEQYF.

The chain uses TRBV30 and TRBJ2-3, with D uncertain. V was shortened by 1 base and J by 0 bases, with 5 bases between the two germline ends. The CDR3 spans 13 residues. Looked up from germline, CDR1 is GTSNPN and CDR2 is SVGIG (reference sequence). This CDR3 is CAWSAVSTDTQYF. The CDR3 DNA reads as TGTGCCTGGAGTGCAGTTAGCACAGATACGCAGTATTTT.

The V and J genes are TRBV12-5 and TRBJ2-7, with TRBD1 matching over 10 bases. The V gene end was trimmed by 0 bases and the J gene end by 9 bases; junction bases not matched to a gene: 11. The CDR3 runs 16 residues. Germline loops: CDR1 LGHNT, CDR2 FRNRAP. The CDR3 nucleotides read TGTGCTAGTGGTTTGGTACCGGACAGGGGGGGGTTAGGGCAGTACTTC. Amino acid sequence: CASGLVPDRGGLGQYF.

The chain links TRBV29-1 to TRBJ2-1; 12 bases are shared with TRBD2. The CDR3 contains 13 residues. Germline-derived CDR1 and CDR2 are SQVTM and ANQGSEA. V was pared by 5 bases and J by 8 bases, with 4 bases of the junction left unmatched. CDR3 coding DNA: TGCAGCGTTACTAGCGGGAGGACCTATGAGCAGTTCTTC. It specifies CSVTSGRTYEQFF.

The CDR3 protein is CASSDPKGGSYNEQFF. DNA for the CDR3: TGTGCCAGCAGTGATCCGAAAGGGGGCTCCTACAATGAGCAGTTCTTC. V gene TRBV25-1 combines with J gene TRBJ2-1; a possible D gene is TRBD1 (6 bases). Germline CDR1 MGHDK, CDR2 SYGVNS. CDR3 length: 16 amino acids. The V end was cut by 3 bases, the J end by 0 bases, with 12 bases between.

The chain is built from TRBV5-1 and TRBJ2-2, with a weak D call TRBD1 (6 bases). The germline V gene has CDR1 SGHRS and CDR2 YFSETQ. CDR3 length: 14 amino acids. Trimming pared 2 bases from V and 4 bases from J, leaving 9 bases between. DNA for the CDR3: TGCGCCAGCAGCTTCACAGGGAGCACCGGGGAGCTGTTTTTT. Encoded protein: CASSFTGSTGELFF.

V is TRBV7-2 and J is TRBJ2-7; tentatively, D is TRBD1 (7 bases). With 2 bases removed from V and 3 bases from J, the gap between germline ends came to 17 bases. CDR3 length: 16 residues. Looked up from germline, CDR1 is SGHTA and CDR2 is FQGNSA. The CDR3, as DNA: TGTGCCAGCAGCTTAACGGCGGGACAGAGGGTCTACGAGCAGTACTTC. This translates into CASSLTAGQRVYEQYF.

The chain has TRBV7-9 and TRBJ2-7; TRBD2 might be the D (5 bases). CDR3 size: 13 residues. V lost 5 bases and J lost 2, with 10 bases in between. Per the germline V gene, CDR1 is SEHNR and CDR2 is FQNEAQ (reference sequence). DNA for the CDR3: TGTGCCAGCAGCAGGACTCAAACCTACGAGCAGTACTTC. Its translation is CASSRTQTYEQYF.